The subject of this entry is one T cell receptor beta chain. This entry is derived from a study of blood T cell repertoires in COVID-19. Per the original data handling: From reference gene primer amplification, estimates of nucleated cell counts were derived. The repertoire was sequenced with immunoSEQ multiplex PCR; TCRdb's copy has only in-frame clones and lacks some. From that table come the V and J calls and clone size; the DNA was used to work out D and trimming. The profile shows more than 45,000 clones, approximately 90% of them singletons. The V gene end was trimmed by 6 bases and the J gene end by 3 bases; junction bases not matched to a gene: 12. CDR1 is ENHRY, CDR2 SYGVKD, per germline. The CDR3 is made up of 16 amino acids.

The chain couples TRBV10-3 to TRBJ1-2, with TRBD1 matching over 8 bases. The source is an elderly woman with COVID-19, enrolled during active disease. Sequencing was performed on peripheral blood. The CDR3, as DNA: TGTGCCATCAGCCCGGTCCGGGACAGGAATTACTATGGCTACACCTTC. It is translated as CAISPVRDRNYYGYTF.